The 21 T cell receptor beta chains below were found in one sample sequenced in a study of cytomegalovirus exposure and HLA in healthy donors. This PCR relied on a set of 60 Vbeta primers and 13 Jbeta primers. Profiled with immunoSEQ multiplex PCR; TCRdb holds only in-frame clones, not every one. The sample shows about 60,000 clones, over 80% of them seen only once. Specimen: PBMCs. Every receptor here comes from a man aged 25-40 years in good health and CMV-seronegative.

This chain connects TRBV9 to TRBJ2-3; 10 bases fit TRBD2. V shed 3 bases and J 0 bases; nucleotides not matched to a gene: 1. Germline CDR1 SGDLS, CDR2 YYNGEE. The CDR3 consists of 15 residues. In nucleotides, the CDR3 is TGTGCCAGCAGCGCGACTAGCGGGAGCACAGATACGCAGTATTTT. Amino acid sequence: CASSATSGSTDTQYF.

The genes are TRBV7-2 and TRBJ1-4; TRBD1 matches at 10 bases. The CDR3 sequence is 13 residues long. CDR1 SGHTA and CDR2 FQGNSA come from the germline V gene. V shed 1 base and J 10 bases; nucleotides not matched to a gene: 0. DNA of the CDR3: TGTGCCAGCAGCTTAGGGACAGGGGGAAAACTGTTTTTT. It is translated as CASSLGTGGKLFF.

V is TRBV6-5 and J is TRBJ2-7; 7 bases fit TRBD1. The CDR3 length is 13 residues. The trim removed 6 bases at V and 5 bases at J, leaving 7 bases unmatched. The germline V gene encodes CDR1 MNHEY and CDR2 SVGAGI. CDR3 nucleotides: TGTGCCAGCAGAGCCATTCAGGGGGACGAGCAGTACTTC. It translates to CASRAIQGDEQYF.

This clone was counted once. The V and J genes are TRBV28 and TRBJ1-6; a possible D gene is TRBD1 (5 bases). Trimming removed 3 bases from V and 9 bases from J, with 12 bases in between. There are 14 residues in the CDR3. Germline loops: CDR1 MDHEN, CDR2 SYDVKM. The CDR3 here is CASSLGQGSSPLHF. As DNA, the CDR3 is TGTGCCAGCAGTTTGGGGCAGGGTAGTTCACCCCTCCACTTT.

This sequence joins TRBV4-3 and TRBJ1-3; the D is unclear. This CDR3 has 16 amino acids. V lost 2 bases to trimming and J lost 0 bases, with 11 bases between them. Per germline, CDR1 LGHNA and CDR2 YSLEER. CDR3 residues: CASSQKPSSSGNTIYF. The CDR3 DNA sequence: TGCGCCAGCAGCCAAAAGCCGTCATCCTCTGGAAACACCATATATTTT.

This rearrangement joins TRBV28 to TRBJ1-2; 8 positions match TRBD1. V lost 2 bases, J lost 4 bases, and 0 bases stayed unmatched. The CDR3 runs to 13 residues. Germline loops: CDR1 MDHEN, CDR2 SYDVKM. The CDR3 DNA reads as TGTGCCAGCAGTTTAACAGGGGGCTATGGCTACACCTTC. Protein: CASSLTGGYGYTF.

The chain joins TRBV6-6 to TRBJ1-3, with D uncertain. Between the trimmed V and J ends, which lost 4 bases and 2 bases, there was a span of 9 bases. This CDR3 has 14 amino acids. Germline CDR1 reads MNHNY; CDR2 reads SVGAGI (reference sequence). Here the CDR3 reads CASSSPTTGNTIYF. In DNA form, the CDR3 reads TGTGCCAGCAGTTCCCCTACTACTGGAAACACCATATATTTT.

The chain carries TRBV5-6 and TRBJ1-2, with D perhaps matching TRBD1 (6 bases). This CDR3 spans 14 amino acids. V lost 5 bases to trimming and J lost 0 bases, with 11 bases between them. The V gene's germline CDR1 is SGHDT and CDR2 YYEEEE. The chain's CDR3 is CASRSTGSNYGYTF. The CDR3 DNA is TGTGCCAGCAGGTCGACAGGATCTAACTATGGCTACACCTTC.

The chain joins TRBV15 to TRBJ2-5; unclear D gene. Trimming pared 0 bases from V and 5 bases from J, leaving 10 bases between. This CDR3 has 14 residues. Germline CDR1 is LNHNV and CDR2 is YYDKDF (reference sequence). CDR3: CATSRDRARETQYF. The CDR3 nucleotides read TGTGCCACCAGCAGAGATCGAGCGAGGGAGACCCAGTACTTC.

The J gene is TRBJ2-7, the V gene TRBV10-1; perhaps TRBD1 as D (6 bases). In germline, CDR1 is WNHNN, CDR2 SYGVQD (reference sequence). The CDR3 consists of 13 residues. Trimming removed 5 bases at V and 2 bases at J, with 10 bases between. The CDR3 DNA sequence: TGCGCCAGCAGTAGGGACACGGCCTACGAGCAGTACTTC. The encoded protein is CASSRDTAYEQYF.

The chain employs TRBV25-1 and TRBJ1-2, with D possibly matching TRBD1 (6 bases). The CDR3 loop spans 17 amino acids. The germline V gene has CDR1 MGHDK and CDR2 SYGVNS. V was shortened by 3 bases and J by 0 bases, with 17 bases between the two germline ends. CDR3 DNA sequence: TGTGCCAGCAGTGATGGGGGTATTGGGACATCTAACTATGGCTACACCTTC. Translated: CASSDGGIGTSNYGYTF.

The chain couples TRBV10-3 to TRBJ2-3, with 8 bases fitting TRBD2. The V gene's germline CDR1 is ENHRY and CDR2 SYGVKD. The CDR3 spans 16 residues. V dropped 2 bases and J dropped 0; count of bases not matched to a gene: 4. Here the CDR3 reads CAISEDSSGSTDTQYF. DNA of the CDR3: TGTGCCATCAGTGAGGATTCTAGCGGGAGCACAGATACGCAGTATTTT.

The rearrangement joins TRBV5-1 to TRBJ1-3, with D uncertain. CDR1 is SGHRS and CDR2 is YFSETQ in the germline V gene. V was pared by 7 bases and J by 0 bases, with 11 bases between. The CDR3 has 14 amino acids. This CDR3 reads CASRDGDSGNTIYF. The CDR3 coding sequence is TGCGCCAGCCGAGACGGGGACTCTGGAAACACCATATATTTT.

The chain carries TRBV28 and TRBJ1-1; 8 bases line up with TRBD1. The V gene's germline CDR1 is MDHEN and CDR2 SYDVKM. This CDR3 is 14 amino acids long. V lost 5 bases to trimming and J lost 4 bases; unmatched junction nucleotides: 6. CDR3 sequence reads: CASSPPTGVTEAFF. The CDR3, as DNA: TGTGCCAGCAGTCCACCGACAGGGGTCACTGAAGCTTTCTTT.

This clone was detected only once. The chain couples TRBV27 to TRBJ1-3, with D possibly matching TRBD1 (6 bases). Trimming pared 4 bases from V and 1 base from J, leaving 14 bases between. This CDR3 is built from 16 residues. The germline CDR1 and CDR2 sequences are MNHEY and SMNVEV (reference sequence). The CDR3 here is CASSSAGERSGNTIYF. CDR3 sequence (DNA): TGTGCCAGCAGTTCCGCAGGGGAGAGATCTGGAAACACCATATATTTT.

CDR3 sequence reads: CASSESLVLPYEQYF. As DNA, the CDR3 is TGTGCCAGCAGTGAATCGTTGGTACTGCCCTACGAGCAGTACTTC. V usage is TRBV25-1 and J usage is TRBJ2-7, with D unresolved. V lost 1 base and J 2 bases, leaving 12 bases between the germline ends. CDR1 and CDR2 (germline): MGHDK, SYGVNS. This CDR3 contains 15 residues.

The chain links TRBV7-9 to TRBJ1-1; possible D gene TRBD1, 5 bases. The CDR3 is 15 amino acids. V shed 4 bases and J shed 3 bases, with 15 bases lying between them. CDR1 SEHNR and CDR2 FQNEAQ come from the germline V gene (reference sequence). The CDR3 spells CASSSAEGLDTEAFF. CDR3 nucleotides: TGTGCCAGCAGCTCCGCGGAGGGGCTCGACACTGAAGCTTTCTTT.

V usage is TRBV11-2 and J usage is TRBJ2-1, with 7 bases aligning to TRBD2. The trim removed 9 bases at V and 1 base at J, leaving 9 bases unmatched. Per the germline V gene, CDR1 is SGHAT and CDR2 is FQNNGV. The CDR3 length is 15 residues. CDR3 loop: CASGIGGGSYNEQFF. The CDR3 DNA follows: TGTGCCAGTGGAATTGGGGGGGGGTCCTACAATGAGCAGTTCTTC.

The chain couples TRBV5-4 to TRBJ2-4; TRBD1 agrees at 8 bases. The CDR3 covers 16 residues. Germline lookup yields CDR1 SGHNT and CDR2 YYREEE (reference sequence). V lost 4 bases and J lost 0; bases outside the gene matches: 6. The CDR3 DNA reads TGTGCCAGCAGCATAGGACAGGGCGCAGCCAAAAACATTCAGTACTTC. It encodes CASSIGQGAAKNIQYF.

The chain is built from TRBV21-1 and TRBJ1-1; the table's D call TRBD1 went unverified against the DNA. TRBV21-1 is a listed pseudogene. This CDR3 is built from 18 residues. CDR3 DNA sequence: TGTGCCAGCAGCAGACACCTTACTCCGGGACAGGGAAGCACTGAAGCTTTCTTT. It specifies CASSRHLTPGQGSTEAFF.

The chain has TRBV6-1 and TRBJ1-6, with a possible D match to TRBD1 (5 bases). Trimming took off 2 bases at V and 8 bases at J, with 16 bases between the two ends. The CDR3 loop spans 16 amino acids. Germline V gene data show CDR1 as MNHNS and CDR2 as SASEGT. The CDR3 is CASSETGSAVYSPLHF. The CDR3 region has the DNA TGTGCCAGCAGTGAAACAGGTTCGGCGGTTTATTCACCCCTCCACTTT.